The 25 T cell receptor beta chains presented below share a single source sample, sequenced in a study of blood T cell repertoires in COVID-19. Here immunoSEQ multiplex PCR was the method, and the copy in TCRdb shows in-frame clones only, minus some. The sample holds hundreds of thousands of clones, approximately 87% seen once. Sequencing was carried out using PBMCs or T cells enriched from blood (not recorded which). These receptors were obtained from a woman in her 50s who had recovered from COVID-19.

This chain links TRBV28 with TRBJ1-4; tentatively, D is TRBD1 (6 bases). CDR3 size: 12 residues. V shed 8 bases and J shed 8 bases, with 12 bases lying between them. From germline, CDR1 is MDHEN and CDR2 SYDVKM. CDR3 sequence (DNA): TGTGCCAGCCAGGGGTCAGGCGAAAAACTGTTTTTT. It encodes CASQGSGEKLFF.

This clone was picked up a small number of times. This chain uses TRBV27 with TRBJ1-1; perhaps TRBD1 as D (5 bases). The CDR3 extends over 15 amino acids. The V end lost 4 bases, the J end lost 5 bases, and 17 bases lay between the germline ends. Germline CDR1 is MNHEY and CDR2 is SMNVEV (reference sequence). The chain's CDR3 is CASSSSPGRYTEAFF. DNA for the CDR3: TGTGCCAGCAGTTCTTCTCCAGGGCGATATACTGAAGCTTTCTTT.

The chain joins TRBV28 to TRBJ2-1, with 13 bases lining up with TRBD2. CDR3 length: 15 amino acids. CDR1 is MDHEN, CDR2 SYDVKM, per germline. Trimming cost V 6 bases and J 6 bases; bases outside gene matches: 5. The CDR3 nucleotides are TGTGCCAGCAGAGTACTAGCGGGGGGGTTCAATGAGCAGTTCTTC. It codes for CASRVLAGGFNEQFF.

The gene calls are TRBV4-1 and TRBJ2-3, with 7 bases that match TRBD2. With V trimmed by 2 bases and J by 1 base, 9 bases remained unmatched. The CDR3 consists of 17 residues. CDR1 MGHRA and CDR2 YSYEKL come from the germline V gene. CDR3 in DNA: TGCGCCAGCAGCCAATCAGGTGGGGGGGAGCGCACAGATACGCAGTATTTT. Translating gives CASSQSGGGERTDTQYF.

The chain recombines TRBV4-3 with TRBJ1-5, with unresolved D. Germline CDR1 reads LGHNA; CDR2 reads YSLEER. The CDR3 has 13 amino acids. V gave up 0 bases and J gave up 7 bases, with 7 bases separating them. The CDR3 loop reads CASSQESGQPQHF. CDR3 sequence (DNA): TGCGCCAGCAGCCAAGAAAGCGGGCAGCCCCAGCATTTT.

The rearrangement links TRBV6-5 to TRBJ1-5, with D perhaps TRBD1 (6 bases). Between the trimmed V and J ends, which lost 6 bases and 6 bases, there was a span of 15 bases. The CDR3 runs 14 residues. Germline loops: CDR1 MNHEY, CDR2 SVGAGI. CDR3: CASRGGGSGQPQHF. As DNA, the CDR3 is TGTGCCAGCAGGGGCGGGGGCAGCGGTCAGCCCCAGCATTTT.

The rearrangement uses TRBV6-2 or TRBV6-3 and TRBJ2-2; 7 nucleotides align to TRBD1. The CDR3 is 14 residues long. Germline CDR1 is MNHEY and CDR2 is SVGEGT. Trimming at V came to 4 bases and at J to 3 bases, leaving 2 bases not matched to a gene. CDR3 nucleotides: TGTGCCAGCAGTTGGGGGACAGACACCGGGGAGCTGTTTTTT. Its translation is CASSWGTDTGELFF.

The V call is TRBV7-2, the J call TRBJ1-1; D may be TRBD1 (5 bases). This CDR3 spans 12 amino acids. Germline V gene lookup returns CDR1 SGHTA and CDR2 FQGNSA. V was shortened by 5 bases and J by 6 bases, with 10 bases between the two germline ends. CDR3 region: CASSLGTSEAFF. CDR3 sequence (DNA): TGTGCCAGCAGCCTCGGGACTTCTGAAGCTTTCTTT. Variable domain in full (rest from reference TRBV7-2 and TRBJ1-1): GAGVSQSPSNKVTEKGKDVELRCDPISGHTALYWYRQSLGQGLEFLIYFQGNSAPDKSGLPSDRFSAERTGGSVSTLTIQRTQQEDSAVYLCASSLGTSEAFFGQGTRLTVV.

CDR3: CASSISSGGTETQYF. The CDR3 nucleotides are TGTGCCAGTAGTATCTCTAGCGGGGGGACAGAGACCCAGTACTTC. The V gene is TRBV19, the J gene TRBJ2-5; 11 nucleotides align to TRBD2. Per germline, CDR1 LNHDA and CDR2 SQIVND (reference sequence). The V segment lost 3 bases and the J segment 4 bases; nucleotides outside the gene matches: 4. CDR3 length: 15 amino acids.

The CDR3 coding sequence is TGTGCCAGCATCTACAGGGGAGAAGCTTTCTTT. Residues: CASIYRGEAFF. The chain has TRBV6-5 and TRBJ1-1; 7 nucleotides agree with TRBD1. The J segment lost 8 bases and the V segment lost 7 bases, leaving 4 bases of the junction unmatched. The CDR3 spans 11 residues. Germline V lookup: CDR1 MNHEY, CDR2 SVGAGI.

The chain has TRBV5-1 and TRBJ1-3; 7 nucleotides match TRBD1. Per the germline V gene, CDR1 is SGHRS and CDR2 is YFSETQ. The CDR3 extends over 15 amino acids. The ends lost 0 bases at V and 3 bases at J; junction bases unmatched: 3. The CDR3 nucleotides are TGCGCCAGCAGCTTGGGGGACAGCGTTGGAAACACCATATATTTT. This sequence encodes CASSLGDSVGNTIYF.

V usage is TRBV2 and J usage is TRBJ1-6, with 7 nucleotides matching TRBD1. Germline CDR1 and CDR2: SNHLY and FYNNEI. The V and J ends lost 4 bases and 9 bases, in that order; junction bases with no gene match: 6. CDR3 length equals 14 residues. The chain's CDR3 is CASSVSQGISPLHF. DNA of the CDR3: TGTGCCAGCAGTGTATCACAGGGGATTTCACCCCTCCACTTT.

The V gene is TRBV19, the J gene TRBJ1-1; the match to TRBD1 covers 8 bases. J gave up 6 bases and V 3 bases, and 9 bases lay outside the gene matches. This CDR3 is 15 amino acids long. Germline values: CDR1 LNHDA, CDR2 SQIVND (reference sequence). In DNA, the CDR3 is TGTGCCAGTAGTATTAGACAGGGGATTCTACCTGAAGCTTTCTTT. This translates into CASSIRQGILPEAFF.

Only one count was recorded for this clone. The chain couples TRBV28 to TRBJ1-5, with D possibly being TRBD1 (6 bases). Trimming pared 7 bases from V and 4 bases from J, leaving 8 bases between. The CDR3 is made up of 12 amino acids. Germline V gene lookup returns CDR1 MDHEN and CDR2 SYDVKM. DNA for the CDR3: TGTGCCAGCAACAGGGATAATCAGCCCCAGCATTTT. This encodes CASNRDNQPQHF.

The CDR3 is CASSLEGERGVGTDTQYF. CDR3 bases: TGTGCCAGCAGCTTAGAAGGGGAGCGGGGGGTTGGCACAGATACGCAGTATTTT. The V gene is TRBV13, the J gene TRBJ2-3, with 9 bases lining up with TRBD2. This CDR3 has 18 amino acids. CDR1 and CDR2 (germline): PRHDT, FYEKMQ (reference sequence). V was clipped by 1 base and J by 1 base; unmatched bases: 9. Using reference TRBV13 and TRBJ2-3 for the parts outside the CDR3, the full variable domain is AAGVIQSPRHLIKEKRETATLKCYPIPRHDTVYWYQQGPGQDPQFLISFYEKMQSDKGSIPDRFSAQQFSDYHSELNMSSLELGDSALYFCASSLEGERGVGTDTQYFGPGTRLTVL.

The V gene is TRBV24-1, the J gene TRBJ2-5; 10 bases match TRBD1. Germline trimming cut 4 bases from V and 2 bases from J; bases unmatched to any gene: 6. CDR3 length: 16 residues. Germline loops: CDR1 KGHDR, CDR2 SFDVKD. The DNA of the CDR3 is TGTGCCACCAGTGACCCAGGGACAGGGGCTCAAGAGACCCAGTACTTC. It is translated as CATSDPGTGAQETQYF.

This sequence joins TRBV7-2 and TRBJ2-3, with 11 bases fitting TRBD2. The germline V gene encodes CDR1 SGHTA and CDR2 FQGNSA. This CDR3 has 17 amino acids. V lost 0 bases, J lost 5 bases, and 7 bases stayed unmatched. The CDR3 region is CASSLALTSGGRDTQYF. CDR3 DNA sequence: TGTGCCAGCAGCTTAGCGTTAACTAGCGGGGGAAGAGATACGCAGTATTTT.

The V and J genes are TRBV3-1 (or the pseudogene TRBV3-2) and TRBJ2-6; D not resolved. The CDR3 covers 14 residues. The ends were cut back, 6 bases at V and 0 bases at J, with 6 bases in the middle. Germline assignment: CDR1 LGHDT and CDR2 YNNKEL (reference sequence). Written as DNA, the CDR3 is TGTGCCAGCAGTCGGTCCTCTGGGGCCAACGTCCTGACTTTC. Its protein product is CASSRSSGANVLTF.

CDR3 loop: CASSQDNGYQETQYF. CDR3 bases: TGTGCCAGCAGCCAAGATAACGGGTACCAAGAGACCCAGTACTTC. The rearrangement uses TRBV3-1 (or the pseudogene TRBV3-2) and TRBJ2-5; D is unclear. Trimming left V 0 bases short and J 0 bases short, with 8 bases between. The CDR3 spans 15 residues. The germline V gene encodes CDR1 LGHDT and CDR2 YNNKEL (reference sequence).

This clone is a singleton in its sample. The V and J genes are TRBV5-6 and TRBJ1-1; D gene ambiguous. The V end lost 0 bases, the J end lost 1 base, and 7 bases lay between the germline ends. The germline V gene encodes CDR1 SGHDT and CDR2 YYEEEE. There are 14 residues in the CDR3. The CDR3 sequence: CASSLGPGNTEAFF. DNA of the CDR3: TGTGCCAGCAGCTTGGGCCCGGGGAACACTGAAGCTTTCTTT.

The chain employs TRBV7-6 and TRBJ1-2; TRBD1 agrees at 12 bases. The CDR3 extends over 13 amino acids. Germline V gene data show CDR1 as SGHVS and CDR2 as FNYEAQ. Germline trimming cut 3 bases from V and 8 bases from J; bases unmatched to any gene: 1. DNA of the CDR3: TGTGCCAGCAGCTTGGGACAGGGGGCAGGCTACACCTTC. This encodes CASSLGQGAGYTF.

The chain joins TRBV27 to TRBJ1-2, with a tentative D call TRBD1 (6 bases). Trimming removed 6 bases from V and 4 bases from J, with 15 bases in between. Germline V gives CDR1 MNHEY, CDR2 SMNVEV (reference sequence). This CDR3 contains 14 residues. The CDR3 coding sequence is TGTGCCAGCAGGGAAACGGGGACATTCTATGGCTACACCTTC. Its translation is CASRETGTFYGYTF.

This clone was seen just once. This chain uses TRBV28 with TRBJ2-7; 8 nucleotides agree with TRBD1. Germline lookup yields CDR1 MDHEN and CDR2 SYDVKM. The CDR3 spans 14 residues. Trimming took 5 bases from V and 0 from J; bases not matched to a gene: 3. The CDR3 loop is CASSRQGSSYEQYF. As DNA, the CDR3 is TGTGCCAGCAGTCGACAGGGGAGCTCCTACGAGCAGTACTTC.

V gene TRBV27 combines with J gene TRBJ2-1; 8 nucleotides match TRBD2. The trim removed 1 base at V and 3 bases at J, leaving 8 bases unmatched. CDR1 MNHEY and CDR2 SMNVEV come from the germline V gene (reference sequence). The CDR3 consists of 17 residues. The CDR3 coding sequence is TGTGCCAGCAGTTTATGGGTGGGCGGGGGGAACTACAATGAGCAGTTCTTC. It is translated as CASSLWVGGGNYNEQFF.

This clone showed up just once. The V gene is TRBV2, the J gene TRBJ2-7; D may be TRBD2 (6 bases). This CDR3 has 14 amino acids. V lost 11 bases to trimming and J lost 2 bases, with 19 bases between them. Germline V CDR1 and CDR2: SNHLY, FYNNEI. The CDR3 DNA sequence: TGTGCCGGAGGGTCGTGGAACAGCCCCTACGAGCAGTACTTC. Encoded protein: CAGGSWNSPYEQYF.